This T cell receptor (beta chain) is from a study of blood T cell repertoires in COVID-19. Study-wide context: COVID-19 samples from acute and convalescent phases originated in the United States, Italy and Spain. T cells, B-cell-depleted T cells, or PBMCs supplied cDNA or gDNA.

As originally analysed: It was from reference gene primer amplification that nucleated cell counts were estimated. Measured with immunoSEQ multiplex PCR; TCRdb has only the in-frame clones, and not every one. D and trimming come from the DNA, and the V and J calls and clone size come from that table. This table has about 300,000 clones, about 88% appearing once. Germline-derived CDR1 and CDR2 are SQVTM and ANQGSEA. The CDR3 has 15 amino acids. The ends lost 4 bases at V and 4 bases at J; junction bases unmatched: 12. The sequencing sample was made of peripheral blood. This chain links TRBV29-1 with TRBJ1-1; 7 positions match TRBD1. The clonotype was recovered from a man in his sixties or seventies with acute or convalescent COVID-19. CDR3 sequence (DNA): TGCAGCGTTGCAGTAGGGGGCAATTCGGCCACTGAAGCTTTCTTT. Protein: CSVAVGGNSATEAFF.